Listed below are T cell receptor beta chains from one sample, sequenced in a study of blood T cell repertoires in COVID-19. TCRdb's copy holds only in-frame clones and misses some; the assay was immunoSEQ multiplex PCR. The table shows 400,000 or so clones, with approximately 88% occurring only once. Input material: PBMCs or T cells enriched from blood (not recorded which). The receptors shown here come from a woman aged 35 to 49 with acute COVID-19. CDR3s include the opening cysteine and the closing phenylalanine or tryptophan. Some rows mark clone size as missing; the rest say once, few, many or name a class of expanded clone.

size: .
V: TRBV6-6
J: TRBJ1-2
CDR3: CASSPGGNYGYTF

size: .
V: TRBV4-1
J: TRBJ2-7
CDR3: CASSPPLEGNEQYF

size: .
V: TRBV3-1/TRBV3-2
J: TRBJ1-3
CDR3: CASSQVFLSSSGNTIYF

size: .
V: TRBV5-5
J: TRBJ1-2
CDR3: CASTLGGTLRGGYGYTF

size: .
V: TRBV5-1
J: TRBJ2-7
CDR3: CASNPPGSYEQYF

size: .
V: TRBV5-1
J: TRBJ2-3
CDR3: CASSLRQADTQYF

size: .
V: TRBV5-1
J: TRBJ2-5
CDR3: CASSLTSVGETQYF

size: .
V: TRBV7-2
J: TRBJ1-1
CDR3: CASSLVAWGPEAFF

size: .
V: TRBV4-2
J: TRBJ2-2
CDR3: CASSLRQGPGTGELFF

size: .
V: TRBV28
J: TRBJ1-1
CDR3: CASSLLDRVNTEAFF

size: .
V: TRBV5-6
J: TRBJ2-7
CDR3: CASSLRGGREYF

size: .
V: TRBV25-1
J: TRBJ2-2
CDR3: CASSDRQGQVTGELFF

size: .
V: TRBV2
J: TRBJ1-3
CDR3: CASSRTGALSGGNTIYF

size: .
V: TRBV29-1
J: TRBJ1-3
CDR3: CSVSGSSSGNTIYF

size: .
V: TRBV2
J: TRBJ1-6
CDR3: CASRDNNSPLHF

size: .
V: TRBV7-9
J: TRBJ2-2
CDR3: CASSFPRGGGNTGELFF

size: .
V: TRBV10-3
J: TRBJ1-3
CDR3: CAISVGRAWDTIYF

size: .
V: TRBV18
J: TRBJ2-6
CDR3: CASSPPTQGFSGANVLTF

size: .
V: TRBV9
J: TRBJ1-5
CDR3: CASSDRDTNQPQHF

size: .
V: TRBV10-3
J: TRBJ1-2
CDR3: CAIGAARGYTF

size: .
V: TRBV2
J: TRBJ2-3
CDR3: CASSATSGGFTDTQYF

size: .
V: TRBV19
J: TRBJ1-3
CDR3: CASSLSPGRYTGSGNTIYF

size: .
V: TRBV5-5
J: TRBJ1-4
CDR3: CASSSYEAQRNEKLFF

size: .
V: TRBV6-5
J: TRBJ1-2
CDR3: CASSSTLTFNGYTF

size: .
V: TRBV15
J: TRBJ1-2
CDR3: CATSRGTEYGYTF

size: .
V: TRBV7-9
J: TRBJ2-1
CDR3: CASSLDGLAGGSYNEQFF

size: few
V: TRBV30
J: TRBJ1-2
CDR3: CAWSVTRTGNGYTF

size: .
V: TRBV7-9
J: TRBJ2-1
CDR3: CASSLTGDNEQFF

size: .
V: TRBV9
J: TRBJ1-4
CDR3: CASSVTGGKLFF

size: .
V: TRBV5-1
J: TRBJ1-1
CDR3: CASSQIQGNTEAFF

size: .
V: TRBV10-2
J: TRBJ1-2
CDR3: CASRGTSNYGYTF

size: once
V: TRBV4-1
J: TRBJ1-5
CDR3: CASSQDRIWNQPQHF

size: .
V: TRBV5-5
J: TRBJ2-2
CDR3: CASSFAGGTGELFF

size: few
V: TRBV7-6
J: TRBJ1-6
CDR3: CASSRRDPRDTINSPLHF

size: .
V: TRBV7-9
J: TRBJ2-7
CDR3: CASSLEVGGSYEQYF

size: .
V: TRBV30
J: TRBJ1-2
CDR3: CAWSVLGKGYGYTF

size: few
V: TRBV14
J: TRBJ2-3
CDR3: CASSQGSWGTDTQYF

size: .
V: TRBV13
J: TRBJ2-5
CDR3: CASSRGLGGGTTKTQYF

size: .
V: TRBV9
J: TRBJ1-1
CDR3: CASSVALNTEAFF

size: .
V: TRBV7-9
J: TRBJ2-3
CDR3: CASTFSGRDTQYF

size: .
V: TRBV19
J: TRBJ1-1
CDR3: CASMGQGVEAFF

size: .
V: TRBV19
J: TRBJ1-5
CDR3: CASSTGNQPQHF